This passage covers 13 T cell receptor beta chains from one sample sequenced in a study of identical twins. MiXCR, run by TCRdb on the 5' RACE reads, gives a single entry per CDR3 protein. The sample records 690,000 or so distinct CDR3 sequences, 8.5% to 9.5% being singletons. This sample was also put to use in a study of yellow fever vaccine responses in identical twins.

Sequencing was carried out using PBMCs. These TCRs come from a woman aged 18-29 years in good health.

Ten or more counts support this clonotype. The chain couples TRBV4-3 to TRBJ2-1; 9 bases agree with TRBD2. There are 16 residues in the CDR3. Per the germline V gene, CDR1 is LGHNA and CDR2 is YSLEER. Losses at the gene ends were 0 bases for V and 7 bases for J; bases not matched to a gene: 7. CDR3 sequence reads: CASSQDGLAGVNEQFF. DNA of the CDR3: TGCGCCAGCAGCCAAGATGGGTTAGCGGGAGTGAATGAGCAGTTCTTC.

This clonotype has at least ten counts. Here the CDR3 reads CSVEVGSAGGPYNEQFF. The CDR3 DNA is TGCAGCGTTGAGGTGGGTTCGGCGGGGGGGCCCTACAATGAGCAGTTCTTC. The chain has TRBV29-1 and TRBJ2-1; 9 nucleotides line up with TRBD2. V trimming: 3 bases; J trimming: 2 bases; junction bases outside the gene matches: 11. The CDR3 is 17 residues long. The germline V gene has CDR1 SQVTM and CDR2 ANQGSEA.

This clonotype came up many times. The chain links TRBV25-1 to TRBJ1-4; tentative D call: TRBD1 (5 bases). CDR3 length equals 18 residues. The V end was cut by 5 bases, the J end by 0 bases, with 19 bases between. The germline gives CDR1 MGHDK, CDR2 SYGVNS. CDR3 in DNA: TGTGCCAGCAGTACCTGGACGGGGGGTCCGTCAACTAATGAAAAACTGTTTTTT. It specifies CASSTWTGGPSTNEKLFF. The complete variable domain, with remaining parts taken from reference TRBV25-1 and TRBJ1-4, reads EADIYQTPRYLVIGTGKKITLECSQTMGHDKMYWYQQDPGMELHLIHYSYGVNSTEKGDLSSESTVSRIRTEHFPLTLESARPSHTSQYLCASSTWTGGPSTNEKLFFGSGTQLSVL.

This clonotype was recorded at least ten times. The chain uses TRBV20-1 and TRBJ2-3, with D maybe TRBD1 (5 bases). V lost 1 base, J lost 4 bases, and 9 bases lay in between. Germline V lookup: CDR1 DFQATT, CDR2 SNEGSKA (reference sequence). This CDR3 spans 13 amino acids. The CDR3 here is CSARVEGADTQYF. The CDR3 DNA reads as TGCAGTGCTAGAGTCGAAGGGGCAGATACGCAGTATTTT.

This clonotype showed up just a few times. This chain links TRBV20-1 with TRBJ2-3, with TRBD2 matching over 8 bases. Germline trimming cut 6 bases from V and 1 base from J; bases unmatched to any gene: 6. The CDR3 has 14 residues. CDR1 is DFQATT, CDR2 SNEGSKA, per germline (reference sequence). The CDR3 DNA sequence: TGCAGTGCGGGAACTAGCGGAGGCACAGATACGCAGTATTTT. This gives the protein CSAGTSGGTDTQYF.

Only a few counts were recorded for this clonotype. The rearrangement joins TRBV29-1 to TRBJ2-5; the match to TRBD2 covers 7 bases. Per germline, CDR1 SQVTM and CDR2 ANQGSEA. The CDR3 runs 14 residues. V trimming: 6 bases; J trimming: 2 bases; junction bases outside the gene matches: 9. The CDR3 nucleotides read TGCAGCGTCGTCCTAGCGGAGATACAAGAGACCCAGTACTTC. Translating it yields CSVVLAEIQETQYF.

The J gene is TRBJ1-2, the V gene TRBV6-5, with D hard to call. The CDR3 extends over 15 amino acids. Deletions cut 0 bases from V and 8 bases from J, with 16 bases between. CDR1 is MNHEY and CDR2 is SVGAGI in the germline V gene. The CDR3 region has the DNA TGTGCCAGCAGTTACTCTCCACCCGCGGGTGGCGGCTACACCTTC. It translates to CASSYSPPAGGGYTF.

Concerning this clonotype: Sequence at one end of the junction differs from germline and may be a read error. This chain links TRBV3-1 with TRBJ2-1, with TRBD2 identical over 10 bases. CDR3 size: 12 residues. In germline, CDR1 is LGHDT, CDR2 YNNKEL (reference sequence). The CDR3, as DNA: TGTGCCAGCAGCCAAGGGACTAGCGGTACTTCTTTC. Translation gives CASSQGTSGTSF.

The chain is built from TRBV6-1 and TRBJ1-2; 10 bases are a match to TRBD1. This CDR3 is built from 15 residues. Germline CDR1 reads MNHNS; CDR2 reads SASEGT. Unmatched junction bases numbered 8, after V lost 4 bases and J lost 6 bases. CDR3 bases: TGTGCCAGCAGTGTTACCGGGACAGGGGAGGATGGCTACACCTTC. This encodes CASSVTGTGEDGYTF.

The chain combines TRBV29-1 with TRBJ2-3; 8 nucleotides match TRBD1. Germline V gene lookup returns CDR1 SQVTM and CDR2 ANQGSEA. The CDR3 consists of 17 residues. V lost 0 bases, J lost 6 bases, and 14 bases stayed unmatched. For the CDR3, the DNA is TGCAGCGTTGAAGAACCTAGTGGACAGGGCTCTTATGATACGCAGTATTTT. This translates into CSVEEPSGQGSYDTQYF.

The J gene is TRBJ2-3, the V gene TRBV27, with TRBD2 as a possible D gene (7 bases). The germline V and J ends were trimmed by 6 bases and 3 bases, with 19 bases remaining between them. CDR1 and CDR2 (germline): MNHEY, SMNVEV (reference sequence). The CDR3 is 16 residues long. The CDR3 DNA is TGTGCCAGCAGCCTAAGGGGGGGTGGTAGAACAGATACGCAGTATTTT. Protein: CASSLRGGGRTDTQYF.

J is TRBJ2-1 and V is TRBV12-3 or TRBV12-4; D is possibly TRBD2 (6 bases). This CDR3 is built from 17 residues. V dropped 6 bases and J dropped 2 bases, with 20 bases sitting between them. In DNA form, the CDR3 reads TGTGCCAGCAGATCCTCGGGGCGGGACGGCGCCTACAATGAGCAGTTCTTC. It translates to CASRSSGRDGAYNEQFF.

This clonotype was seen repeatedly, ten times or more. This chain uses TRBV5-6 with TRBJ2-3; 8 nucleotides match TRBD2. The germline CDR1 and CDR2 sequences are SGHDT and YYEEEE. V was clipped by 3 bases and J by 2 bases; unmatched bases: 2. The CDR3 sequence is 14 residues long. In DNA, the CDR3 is TGTGCCAGCAGCTGGCGGGGGGACACAGATACGCAGTATTTT. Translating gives CASSWRGDTDTQYF.